The 29 T cell receptor beta chains below were found in one sample sequenced in a study of blood T cells in healthy people across ages. Through a sample-barcoded 5' primer and a J-beta primer mix, a second PCR was run for roughly 6 to 12 cycles. TCRdb analysed the 5' RACE reads with MiXCR anew, one entry per CDR3 protein. The sample lists approximately 790,000 distinct CDR3 sequences, about 62% occurring once. Material: blood. The receptors stem from a man aged 25 to 45 in good health.

This chain uses TRBV7-9 with TRBJ2-7, with D possibly matching TRBD2 (6 bases). There are 18 residues in the CDR3. Germline values: CDR1 SEHNR, CDR2 FQNEAQ (reference sequence). V was shortened by 5 bases and J by 1 base, with 24 bases between the two germline ends. CDR3 DNA sequence: TGTGCCAGCAGCCTTGGGGGAAGGCAGGGAGGCAGTTCCTACGAGCAGTACTTC. It encodes CASSLGGRQGGSSYEQYF.

This clonotype was counted a single time. This chain joins TRBV2 and TRBJ1-5; D is uncertain. There are 15 residues in the CDR3. Trimming took off 1 base at V and 2 bases at J, with 9 bases between the two ends. CDR1 and CDR2 (germline): SNHLY, FYNNEI. This CDR3 is CASSEGPRGNQPQHF. CDR3 coding DNA: TGTGCCAGCAGTGAAGGACCTCGTGGCAATCAGCCCCAGCATTTT.

The rearrangement joins TRBV25-1 to TRBJ2-1, with D perhaps TRBD1 (5 bases). The CDR3 is made up of 15 amino acids. V gave up 5 bases and J gave up 4 bases, with 15 bases separating them. CDR1 and CDR2 (germline): MGHDK, SYGVNS. In DNA form, the CDR3 reads TGTGCCAGCAGTAACAGGCTGCAGATTTACAATGAGCAGTTCTTC. It translates to CASSNRLQIYNEQFF.

V usage is TRBV5-1 and J usage is TRBJ2-5; D is perhaps TRBD2 (5 bases). The V and J ends lost 0 bases and 5 bases respectively, with 14 bases between them. This CDR3 is built from 15 residues. CDR1 and CDR2 from the germline V gene are SGHRS and YFSETQ. CDR3 DNA sequence: TGCGCCAGCAGCTTGGTTTCCCGAACGGGGGAGACCCAGTACTTC. Translating it yields CASSLVSRTGETQYF.

The chain uses TRBV7-6 and TRBJ2-7; D not resolved. Looked up from germline, CDR1 is SGHVS and CDR2 is FNYEAQ. V was trimmed by 5 bases and J by 0 bases, leaving 14 bases between them. CDR3 length: 15 residues. The CDR3 spells CASSIDIGFSYEQYF. Written as DNA, the CDR3 is TGTGCCAGCAGCATTGACATCGGATTCTCCTACGAGCAGTACTTC.

V gene TRBV6-2 or TRBV6-3 combines with J gene TRBJ2-1; 13 nucleotides line up with TRBD2. CDR3 length equals 14 residues. The junction had 4 bases not matched to a gene; V was cut back by 5 bases and J by 9 bases. Germline V CDR1 and CDR2: MNHEY, SVGEGT. CDR3 region: CASSLLAGGSEQFF. The CDR3 DNA reads as TGTGCCAGCAGTCTACTAGCGGGGGGGTCTGAGCAGTTCTTC.

This clonotype was picked up a small number of times. The V call is TRBV5-1, the J call TRBJ2-1; 9 bases match TRBD2. The CDR3 is made up of 17 amino acids. V lost 2 bases, J lost 0 bases, and 6 bases stayed unmatched. From germline, CDR1 is SGHRS and CDR2 YFSETQ. In nucleotides, the CDR3 is TGCGCCAGCAGCTTTGGAGCGGGGGGTAGCTCCTACAATGAGCAGTTCTTC. It translates to CASSFGAGGSSYNEQFF.

Details on this clonotype: One junction end disagrees with the germline gene, perhaps due to a read error. The CDR3: CASRLAQLETQYF. Here the CDR3 DNA reads TGTGCCAGCAGATTAGCCCAGCTAGAGACCCAGTACTTC. J is TRBJ2-5 and V is TRBV7-2; no firm D call. Germline assignment: CDR1 SGHTA and CDR2 FQGNSA. The CDR3 spans 13 residues. The variable domain in full, with the rest retrieved from reference TRBV7-2 and TRBJ2-5, is GAGVSQSPSNKVTEKGKDVELRCDPISGHTALYWYRQSLGQGLEFLIYFQGNSAPDKSGLPSDRFSAERTGGSVSTLTIQRTQQEDSAVYLCASRLAQLETQYFGPGTRLLVL.

This CDR3 is CSARWDRSYEQYF. CDR3 coding DNA: TGCAGTGCTAGATGGGACCGCTCCTACGAGCAGTACTTC. The chain is built from TRBV20-1 and TRBJ2-7; D could derive from TRBD1 or TRBD2 (5 bases each). The CDR3 is 13 amino acids. From germline, CDR1 is DFQATT and CDR2 SNEGSKA (reference sequence). V was shortened by 2 bases and J by 0 bases, with 8 bases between the two germline ends.

The rearrangement uses TRBV7-9 and TRBJ2-1; D unclear. Between the trimmed V and J ends, which lost 2 bases and 8 bases, there was a span of 7 bases. The CDR3 consists of 12 residues. Germline CDR1 SEHNR, CDR2 FQNEAQ (reference sequence). The CDR3 coding sequence is TGTGCCAGCAGCTTAAAGGTATATGAGCAGTTCTTC. Its protein product is CASSLKVYEQFF.

The V and J genes are TRBV27 and TRBJ2-1, with unresolved D. The V gene's germline CDR1 is MNHEY and CDR2 SMNVEV (reference sequence). CDR3 size: 13 residues. V lost 8 bases and J 0 bases, leaving 8 bases between the germline ends. For the CDR3, the DNA is TGTGCCAGCGGGCCGAGCTCCTACAATGAGCAGTTCTTC. Protein product: CASGPSSYNEQFF.

The CDR3, as DNA: TGCGCCAGCAGCAGGAGCGGGGAGGTCACAGATACGCAGTATTTT. Translation gives CASSRSGEVTDTQYF. The rearrangement links TRBV5-1 to TRBJ2-3, with 7 bases identical to TRBD2. The trim removed 4 bases at V and 2 bases at J, leaving 7 bases unmatched. Germline values: CDR1 SGHRS, CDR2 YFSETQ. CDR3 length: 15 amino acids. The whole variable domain, remainder taken from reference TRBV5-1 and TRBJ2-3, is KAGVTQTPRYLIKTRGQQVTLSCSPISGHRSVSWYQQTPGQGLQFLFEYFSETQRNKGNFPGRFSGRQFSNSRSEMNVSTLELGDSALYLCASSRSGEVTDTQYFGPGTRLTVL.

DNA of the CDR3: TGTGCCAGCAGCCACCGGGCCCCGGGGCCCTACGAGCAGTACTTC. Translated, it gives CASSHRAPGPYEQYF. V and J are TRBV7-2 and TRBJ2-4; D could derive from TRBD1 or TRBD2 (5 bases each). Matching the DNA end better, TRBJ2-7 makes the J call doubtful. Germline V lookup: CDR1 SGHTA, CDR2 FQGNSA. This CDR3 has 15 amino acids.

The chain uses TRBV12-3 or TRBV12-4 and TRBJ1-2; TRBD1 aligns across 8 bases. This CDR3 region has 17 residues. With 6 bases clipped from V and 5 bases from J, the junction kept 17 bases outside the gene matches. The CDR3 nucleotides are TGTGCCAGCAGGTCCACCGGTTTAGGACAGGGTCCTTATGGCTACACCTTC. Its translation: CASRSTGLGQGPYGYTF.

The chain employs TRBV15 and TRBJ2-1; 10 positions match TRBD1. V lost 0 bases to trimming and J lost 7 bases; unmatched junction nucleotides: 12. Looked up from germline, CDR1 is LNHNV and CDR2 is YYDKDF (reference sequence). The CDR3 length is 18 residues. CDR3 amino acids: CATSREAARTGGSNEQFF. The DNA for the CDR3 is TGTGCCACCAGCAGAGAAGCGGCCCGGACAGGGGGTAGTAATGAGCAGTTCTTC.

The chain is built from TRBV29-1 and TRBJ2-5; no clear D. Trimming cost V 2 bases and J 3 bases, with 4 bases left between them. CDR1 SQVTM and CDR2 ANQGSEA come from the germline V gene. The CDR3 is 11 amino acids. The CDR3 reads CSVEHEETQYF. The CDR3 nucleotides read TGCAGCGTTGAACACGAAGAGACCCAGTACTTC.

This clonotype was found a few times. V usage is TRBV20-1 and J usage is TRBJ2-1; 8 bases are a match to TRBD2. Germline CDR1 is DFQATT and CDR2 is SNEGSKA (reference sequence). The CDR3 extends over 14 amino acids. V gave up 5 bases and J gave up 8 bases; unmatched junction bases: 11. The DNA of the CDR3 is TGCAGTGCTGGAGGGAATAGCGGGGTAGATGAGCAGTTCTTC. Residues: CSAGGNSGVDEQFF.

In its sample, this clonotype was seen many times. The rearrangement links TRBV5-1 to TRBJ2-7, with TRBD1 matching 7 bases. The CDR3 extends over 13 amino acids. V trimming: 4 bases; J trimming: 2 bases; junction bases outside the gene matches: 3. From germline, CDR1 is SGHRS and CDR2 YFSETQ. As DNA, the CDR3 is TGCGCCAGCAGCCATGACAGGGCCTACGAGCAGTACTTC. It is translated as CASSHDRAYEQYF.

This clonotype has only one observation. The chain couples TRBV28 to TRBJ2-7; the D gene is possibly TRBD2 (5 bases). The CDR3 consists of 12 residues. Deletions cut 6 bases from V and 3 bases from J, with 9 bases between. The germline gives CDR1 MDHEN, CDR2 SYDVKM. The CDR3 region has the DNA TGTGCCAGCAGCGGGAATATCTACGAGCAGTACTTC. Translated: CASSGNIYEQYF.

CDR3 sequence: CASTLRAGGEQYF. The DNA for the CDR3 is TGTGCCAGCACCCTTCGGGCAGGAGGAGAGCAGTACTTC. This chain uses TRBV7-9 with TRBJ2-5; TRBD2 is a possible D gene (5 bases). The CDR3 spans 13 residues. The V end lost 7 bases, the J end lost 11 bases, and 20 bases lay between the germline ends. Germline V gene data show CDR1 as SEHNR and CDR2 as FQNEAQ (reference sequence). Combining the CDR3 with reference TRBV7-9 and TRBJ2-5 gives the whole variable domain DTGVSQNPRHKITKRGQNVTFRCDPISEHNRLYWYRQTLGQGPEFLTYFQNEAQLEKSRLLSDRFSAERPKGSFSTLEIQRTEQGDSAMYLCASTLRAGGEQYFGPGTRLLVL.

A word on this clonotype: A read error may produce the germline difference seen at one junction end. The rearrangement uses TRBV3-1 and TRBJ2-7; 13 bases line up with TRBD2. Germline CDR1 reads LGHDT; CDR2 reads YNNKEL (reference sequence). The CDR3 loop spans 15 amino acids. CDR3 coding DNA: TGTGCCGGCAGCCAGACTAGCGGGGGGTCCCACGAGCAGTACTTC. Amino acids: CAGSQTSGGSHEQYF.

The chain uses TRBV10-3 and TRBJ2-3; a weak D match, TRBD2 (6 bases). CDR1 is ENHRY, CDR2 SYGVKD, per germline. The V gene lost 7 bases and the J gene lost 0 bases, with 11 bases spanning the gap. CDR3 size: 14 residues. The CDR3 spells CAIKAGTSTDTQYF. CDR3 DNA: TGTGCCATCAAAGCGGGTACCAGCACAGATACGCAGTATTTT.

This sequence joins TRBV9 and TRBJ1-5, with D unresolved. CDR1 and CDR2 from the germline V gene are SGDLS and YYNGEE. The CDR3 extends over 15 amino acids. V lost 2 bases and J 2 bases, leaving 11 bases between the germline ends. CDR3 nucleotide sequence: TGTGCCAGCAGCGTCGAGGGATATGGCAATCAGCCCCAGCATTTT. This gives the protein CASSVEGYGNQPQHF.

This clonotype was counted only a few times. The chain is built from TRBV15 and TRBJ1-5; D is undetermined. Germline V gene data show CDR1 as LNHNV and CDR2 as YYDKDF (reference sequence). The CDR3 length is 12 residues. V gave up 2 bases and J gave up 5 bases, with 4 bases separating them. The CDR3 DNA reads as TGTGCCACCAGCAGAAAAGATCAGCCCCAGCATTTT. This sequence encodes CATSRKDQPQHF. Filled out from reference TRBV15 and TRBJ1-5, the complete variable domain reads DAMVIQNPRYQVTQFGKPVTLSCSQTLNHNVMYWYQQKSSQAPKLLFHYYDKDFNNEADTPDNFQSRRPNTSFCFLDIRSPGLGDTAMYLCATSRKDQPQHFGDGTRLSIL.

This clonotype was seen more than once but under ten times. The rearrangement links TRBV29-1 to TRBJ2-7, with TRBD2 matching 8 bases. The J segment lost 3 bases and the V segment lost 4 bases, leaving 5 bases of the junction unmatched. CDR1 is SQVTM, CDR2 ANQGSEA, per germline. This CDR3 contains 13 residues. CDR3 coding DNA: TGCAGCGTTGCGGCGGGGGGTAACTACGAGCAGTACTTC. Amino acid sequence: CSVAAGGNYEQYF.

The chain is built from TRBV20-1 and TRBJ1-2, with TRBD1 matching 8 bases. CDR1 is DFQATT, CDR2 SNEGSKA, per germline (reference sequence). The CDR3 sequence is 13 residues long. V trimming: 3 bases; J trimming: 7 bases; junction bases outside the gene matches: 7. The CDR3 reads CSASIRGQSGYTF. CDR3 sequence (DNA): TGCAGTGCTAGTATCAGGGGGCAGAGTGGCTACACCTTC.

The chain employs TRBV7-2 and TRBJ2-5, with 13 bases that match TRBD2. The CDR3 has 18 amino acids. V was pared by 5 bases and J by 1 base, with 10 bases of the junction left unmatched. Germline lookup yields CDR1 SGHTA and CDR2 FQGNSA. The CDR3 DNA reads TGTGCCAGCAGCGTTCGGACTAGCGGGGGCAGTCGCCAAGAGACCCAGTACTTC. Translating it yields CASSVRTSGGSRQETQYF.

The chain links TRBV15 to TRBJ2-2; D uncertain. This CDR3 is built from 12 residues. Germline-derived CDR1 and CDR2 are LNHNV and YYDKDF (reference sequence). With 1 base removed from V and 13 bases from J, the gap between germline ends came to 10 bases. CDR3 nucleotides: TGTGCCACCAGCAGAGCTACCGCCTTGCTGTTTTTT. As protein: CATSRATALLFF.

V usage is TRBV10-3 and J usage is TRBJ2-3, with 10 bases identical to TRBD2. The CDR3 sequence is 18 residues long. CDR1 is ENHRY, CDR2 SYGVKD, per germline. J was trimmed by 6 bases and V by 0 bases; bases with no gene match: 12. For the CDR3, the DNA is TGTGCCATCAGTGAGTCGCTAGCGGGGGACAATCACGGGGATACGCAGTATTTT. Its translation: CAISESLAGDNHGDTQYF.